The 18 T cell receptor beta chains below come from one sample, sequenced in a study of a mutant IDH1 vaccine in newly diagnosed glioma. The time point denotes: week 5, during vaccination. Every vaccination contained 300 ug of the mutant IDH1 20-mer peptide and was paired with topical imiquimod. Sequenced by immunoSEQ multiplex PCR; TCRdb stores in-frame clones only, minus some. Of approximately 32,000 clones listed, approximately 53% are singletons. Antigen specificity for these receptors is unknown. This specimen consisted of PBMCs, obtained from a glioma patient whose treatment included an IDH1 peptide vaccine. The receptors were gathered from a woman between 18 and 29 years old with glioma.

The table lists this clone with a few counts. J is TRBJ2-6 and V is TRBV7-2, with D uncertain. V was trimmed by 7 bases and J by 4 bases, leaving 11 bases between them. The CDR3 extends over 14 amino acids. From germline, CDR1 is SGHTA and CDR2 FQGNSA. The CDR3 here is CASTPNSGANVLTF. Here the CDR3 DNA reads TGTGCCAGCACTCCAAATTCCGGGGCCAACGTCCTGACTTTC.

The chain couples TRBV11-3 to TRBJ2-1; the D gene is possibly TRBD2 (6 bases). V was pared by 0 bases and J by 6 bases, with 15 bases between. The CDR3 has 16 amino acids. Germline V CDR1 and CDR2: SGHNT, YENEEA. The CDR3 loop reads CASSLEGTSSTNEQFF. Written as DNA, the CDR3 is TGTGCCAGCAGCTTAGAAGGGACTTCTTCGACCAATGAGCAGTTCTTC.

V gene TRBV23-1 combines with J gene TRBJ2-7; 9 nucleotides match TRBD1. TRBV23-1 is classed as an ORF, of uncertain function. The CDR3 covers 16 residues. J was trimmed by 4 bases and V by 2 bases; bases with no gene match: 9. The chain's CDR3 is CASSQRAGTGLYEQYF. As DNA, the CDR3 is TGCGCCAGCAGTCAACGTGCCGGGACAGGGTTATACGAGCAGTACTTC.

The chain has TRBV25-1 and TRBJ2-1; 7 positions match TRBD2. Germline V gene lookup returns CDR1 MGHDK and CDR2 SYGVNS. The CDR3 contains 16 residues. V dropped 3 bases and J dropped 0; count of bases not matched to a gene: 5. The CDR3 loop reads CASSDGAGSSYNEQFF. CDR3 nucleotides: TGTGCCAGCAGTGATGGAGCGGGGAGCTCCTACAATGAGCAGTTCTTC.

The chain joins TRBV7-6 to TRBJ1-1; 8 nucleotides match TRBD1. Germline values: CDR1 SGHVS, CDR2 FNYEAQ. This CDR3 is built from 15 residues. The V gene end was trimmed by 1 base and the J gene end by 7 bases; junction bases not matched to a gene: 8. As DNA, the CDR3 is TGTGCCAGCAGCTTAGGGACAGGGTCGTCCTTTGAAGCTTTCTTT. Protein: CASSLGTGSSFEAFF.

The genes are TRBV19 and TRBJ1-2, with 7 bases identical to TRBD1. With V trimmed by 3 bases and J by 7 bases, 2 bases remained unmatched. In germline, CDR1 is LNHDA, CDR2 SQIVND (reference sequence). This CDR3 has 12 amino acids. The CDR3 nucleotides read TGTGCCAGTAGTATGCCAGGGGGTGGCTACACCTTC. Translated: CASSMPGGGYTF.

The rearrangement uses TRBV9 and TRBJ1-1; TRBD1 might be the D (5 bases). Germline CDR1 reads SGDLS; CDR2 reads YYNGEE. The CDR3 is 14 residues long. V was trimmed by 0 bases and J by 0 bases, leaving 6 bases between them. The CDR3 DNA reads as TGTGCCAGCAGCGTAGAGGGACTGAACACTGAAGCTTTCTTT. Encoded protein: CASSVEGLNTEAFF.

The V call is TRBV15, the J call TRBJ2-7; no firm D call. The CDR3 length is 14 residues. V gave up 11 bases and J gave up 2 bases, with 19 bases separating them. Germline-derived CDR1 and CDR2 are LNHNV and YYDKDF (reference sequence). DNA for the CDR3: TGTGCCCCAAGCAAGTGGGTTCCCACCTACGAGCAGTACTTC. Protein product: CAPSKWVPTYEQYF.

The genes are TRBV10-3 and TRBJ1-5, with D hard to call. Germline CDR1 is ENHRY and CDR2 is SYGVKD. The CDR3 is 14 residues long. Trimming removed 4 bases at V and 2 bases at J, with 9 bases between. As DNA, the CDR3 is TGTGCCATCAGTGTAGACGGACGCAATCAGCCCCAGCATTTT. Its protein product is CAISVDGRNQPQHF.

The gene calls are TRBV19 and TRBJ2-7; 8 bases are shared with TRBD1. Losses at the gene ends were 7 bases for V and 3 bases for J; bases not matched to a gene: 8. There are 14 residues in the CDR3. Germline values: CDR1 LNHDA, CDR2 SQIVND (reference sequence). CDR3 coding DNA: TGTGCCAGTACTTCACCGGGACAGGACTACGAGCAGTACTTC. It translates to CASTSPGQDYEQYF.

V gene TRBV28 combines with J gene TRBJ1-1, with 8 nucleotides matching TRBD1. This CDR3 region has 14 residues. Trimming took 2 bases from V and 13 from J; bases not matched to a gene: 12. CDR1 MDHEN and CDR2 SYDVKM come from the germline V gene. The CDR3 nucleotides read TGTGCCAGCAGTTTAGCCGGGACAGGATACGGGGTTTTCTTT. It codes for CASSLAGTGYGVFF.

This clone was detected only a few times. This chain links TRBV29-1 with TRBJ2-7, with D possibly TRBD1 on 5 matching bases. The germline V gene encodes CDR1 SQVTM and CDR2 ANQGSEA. The ends were cut back, 7 bases at V and 4 bases at J, with 20 bases in the middle. The CDR3 is 14 amino acids. The DNA of the CDR3 is TGCAGCGCCCGACCCCAGGGAAACGGGTACGAGCAGTACTTC. It specifies CSARPQGNGYEQYF.

The genes are TRBV6-1 and TRBJ1-3, with 7 bases identical to TRBD1. V was clipped by 6 bases and J by 0 bases; unmatched bases: 5. CDR1 is MNHNS and CDR2 is SASEGT in the germline V gene. CDR3 length: 15 residues. The CDR3 nucleotides read TGTGCCAGCAGCGTACAGGGGAGCTCTGGAAACACCATATATTTT. This sequence encodes CASSVQGSSGNTIYF.

V is TRBV6-6 and J is TRBJ2-3; the D is unclear. V dropped 2 bases and J dropped 6 bases, with 9 bases sitting between them. The CDR3 loop spans 13 amino acids. Germline CDR1 reads MNHNY; CDR2 reads SVGAGI (reference sequence). The CDR3 sequence is CASSYRVEDTQYF. For the CDR3, the DNA is TGTGCCAGCAGTTACAGAGTGGAGGATACGCAGTATTTT.

As regards this clone: A junction end diverges from the germline sequence, so it may reflect a read error. The chain has TRBV7-7 and TRBJ2-5, with D perhaps matching TRBD2 (6 bases). The CDR3 length is 14 residues. CDR1 and CDR2 (germline): SSHAT, FNYEAQ (reference sequence). The CDR3 region is CASSIGGTRETQYF. The CDR3 DNA follows: TGTGCTAGCAGTATCGGGGGAACACGAGAGACCCAGTACTTC.

The chain carries TRBV7-9 and TRBJ2-2, with 7 bases identical to TRBD2. CDR1 is SEHNR and CDR2 is FQNEAQ in the germline V gene (reference sequence). J was trimmed by 4 bases and V by 4 bases; bases with no gene match: 6. The CDR3 spans 15 residues. CDR3 amino acids: CASSSPGTTTGELFF. The DNA for the CDR3 is TGTGCCAGCAGCTCGCCCGGGACTACCACCGGGGAGCTGTTTTTT.

The genes are TRBV6-5 and TRBJ2-7; 7 positions agree with TRBD1. The CDR3 has 15 amino acids. Germline V gene sequence: CDR1 MNHEY, CDR2 SVGAGI. The ends lost 7 bases at V and 7 bases at J; junction bases unmatched: 16. CDR3: CASTADRATTREQYF. For the CDR3, the DNA is TGTGCCAGCACCGCCGACAGGGCAACTACTCGGGAGCAGTACTTC.

For the CDR3, the DNA is TGTGCCAGCAGCGTTACAGGGACGACTAATGAAAAACTGTTTTTT. Protein product: CASSVTGTTNEKLFF. This sequence joins TRBV9 and TRBJ1-4; D might be TRBD1 (6 bases). V was trimmed by 2 bases and J by 2 bases, leaving 10 bases between them. From germline, CDR1 is SGDLS and CDR2 YYNGEE. The CDR3 has 15 residues.